Following are 21 T cell receptor beta chains from one sample sequenced in a study of cytomegalovirus exposure and HLA in healthy donors. The study ran its PCR with 60 Vbeta and 13 Jbeta primers. Produced via immunoSEQ multiplex PCR; TCRdb's table is partial and in-frame only. The data show approximately 240,000 clones, around 89% seen once. The sequenced sample was PBMCs. These receptors originate from a woman aged 18 to 35 in good health and CMV-seronegative.

The rearrangement links TRBV7-4 to TRBJ1-5; 8 nucleotides align to TRBD1. The V gene's germline CDR1 is SGHVT and CDR2 SQSDAQ. V lost 5 bases, J lost 3 bases, and 6 bases stayed unmatched. CDR3 size: 15 residues. CDR3 coding DNA: TGTGCCAGCAGCGCCGACAGGGGCCACAATCAGCCCCAGCATTTT. It yields the protein CASSADRGHNQPQHF. The full variable domain, its missing parts supplied by reference TRBV7-4 and TRBJ1-5, is GAGVSQSPRYKVAKRGRDVALRCDSISGHVTLYWYRQTLGQGSEVLTYSQSDAQRDKSGRPSGRFSAERPERSVSTLKIQRTEQGDSAVYLCASSADRGHNQPQHFGDGTRLSIL.

This sequence joins TRBV11-2 and TRBJ1-6; the D is unclear. CDR3 size: 14 residues. Between the trimmed V and J ends, which lost 1 base and 3 bases, there was a span of 4 bases. Germline V gene data show CDR1 as SGHAT and CDR2 as FQNNGV. CDR3 residues: CASSLASYNSPLHF. CDR3 sequence (DNA): TGTGCCAGCAGCTTAGCCAGCTATAATTCACCCCTCCACTTT.

This rearrangement joins TRBV12-5 to TRBJ2-5; 8 bases agree with TRBD2. CDR1 and CDR2 (germline): LGHNT, FRNRAP. The CDR3 has 14 residues. The V segment lost 5 bases and the J segment 2 bases; nucleotides outside the gene matches: 4. CDR3 residues: CASGSGGRQETQYF. CDR3 DNA sequence: TGTGCTAGTGGTAGCGGGGGTCGTCAAGAGACCCAGTACTTC.

This chain connects TRBV6-1 to TRBJ1-1; TRBD1 agrees at 8 bases. This CDR3 is 14 amino acids long. The junction had 8 bases not matched to a gene; V was cut back by 7 bases and J by 4 bases. Per germline, CDR1 MNHNS and CDR2 SASEGT. This CDR3 is CASMLGTGGTEAFF. For the CDR3, the DNA is TGTGCCAGCATGTTGGGCACAGGGGGCACTGAAGCTTTCTTT.

The J gene is TRBJ1-2, the V gene TRBV7-2; D is uncertain. This CDR3 spans 14 amino acids. Germline V gene lookup returns CDR1 SGHTA and CDR2 FQGNSA. V was shortened by 0 bases and J by 2 bases, with 7 bases between the two germline ends. The CDR3, as DNA: TGTGCCAGCAGCTTAGCCTCTCAGAACTATGGCTACACCTTC. Its translation is CASSLASQNYGYTF.

This clone was detected only once. J is TRBJ2-7 and V is TRBV6-1; tentative D call: TRBD2 (6 bases). V lost 6 bases and J 1 base, leaving 16 bases between the germline ends. The CDR3 consists of 15 residues. CDR1 and CDR2 from the germline V gene are MNHNS and SASEGT. CDR3 nucleotides: TGTGCCAGCAGCTACGACGGAGGGACGTCCTACGAGCAGTACTTC. Protein product: CASSYDGGTSYEQYF.

The genes are TRBV4-1 and TRBJ1-4; 7 bases are shared with TRBD1. CDR3 size: 15 residues. Germline V CDR1 and CDR2: MGHRA, YSYEKL. The V gene end was trimmed by 4 bases and the J gene end by 7 bases; junction bases not matched to a gene: 9. CDR3 residues: CASSRPQGRGEKLFF. As DNA, the CDR3 is TGCGCCAGCAGCCGCCCACAGGGGCGAGGTGAAAAACTGTTTTTT.

V is TRBV27 and J is TRBJ1-2, with unresolved D. This CDR3 comprises 14 residues. Germline lookup yields CDR1 MNHEY and CDR2 SMNVEV (reference sequence). V was trimmed by 3 bases and J by 8 bases, leaving 16 bases between them. Written as DNA, the CDR3 is TGTGCCAGCAGTTTGGCGGGCAGCGGCCCAGGCTACACCTTC. Translating gives CASSLAGSGPGYTF.

J is TRBJ1-5 and V is TRBV19; D is perhaps TRBD1 (5 bases). Germline V CDR1 and CDR2: LNHDA, SQIVND (reference sequence). The V and J ends lost 3 bases and 6 bases respectively, with 12 bases between them. The CDR3 covers 14 residues. CDR3: CASSIWGQGQPQHF. Here the CDR3 DNA reads TGTGCCAGTAGTATTTGGGGTCAGGGTCAGCCCCAGCATTTT.

The V and J genes are TRBV7-2 and TRBJ2-7; TRBD2 agrees at 8 bases. Trimming cost V 3 bases and J 2 bases; bases outside gene matches: 3. This CDR3 contains 14 residues. Germline V lookup: CDR1 SGHTA, CDR2 FQGNSA. CDR3 residues: CASSFKRETYEQYF. The CDR3 region has the DNA TGTGCCAGCAGCTTCAAGCGGGAGACCTACGAGCAGTACTTC.

In DNA, the CDR3 is TGCGCCAGCAGCCGGGACAGAGCAAACACTGAAGCTTTCTTT. Protein: CASSRDRANTEAFF. The chain recombines TRBV4-3 with TRBJ1-1; 7 nucleotides agree with TRBD1. V trimming: 4 bases; J trimming: 2 bases; junction bases outside the gene matches: 4. Germline V lookup: CDR1 LGHNA, CDR2 YSLEER. The CDR3 loop spans 14 amino acids.

The chain combines TRBV10-1 with TRBJ2-2; TRBD1 might be the D (5 bases). V lost 6 bases and J lost 6, with 11 bases in between. The CDR3 loop spans 13 amino acids. Germline V gene data show CDR1 as WNHNN and CDR2 as SYGVQD (reference sequence). The CDR3 here is CASSQGPAGELFF. For the CDR3, the DNA is TGCGCCAGCAGCCAGGGTCCGGCCGGGGAGCTGTTTTTT.

As concerns this clone: The junction and the germline gene differ at one end; a read error may be behind it. The rearrangement joins TRBV7-9 to TRBJ1-4; possibly TRBD1 for D (6 bases). The CDR3 runs 18 residues. The germline V gene has CDR1 SEHNR and CDR2 FQNEAQ (reference sequence). CDR3 residues: CSSSTSRGLQGTNEKLFF. The CDR3 region has the DNA TGTTCCAGCAGCACCAGTCGGGGTTTACAGGGCACTAATGAAAAACTGTTTTTT. Using reference TRBV7-9 and TRBJ1-4 for the parts outside the CDR3, the full variable domain is DTGVSQNPRHKITKRGQNVTFRCDPISEHNRLYWYRQTLGQGPEFLTYFQNEAQLEKSRLLSDRFSAERPKGSFSTLEIQRTEQGDSAMYLCSSSTSRGLQGTNEKLFFGSGTQLSVL.

V gene TRBV11-2 combines with J gene TRBJ1-3, with D perhaps TRBD1 (6 bases). Germline lookup yields CDR1 SGHAT and CDR2 FQNNGV. Trimming stripped 4 bases from V and 6 bases from J, with 10 bases between. The CDR3 runs to 13 residues. The DNA of the CDR3 is TGTGCCAGCAGCTCAGGGGTTGTAAACACCATATATTTT. It codes for CASSSGVVNTIYF.

This chain uses TRBV18 with TRBJ1-1; 12 bases are shared with TRBD1. Germline V CDR1 and CDR2: KGHSH, LQKENI. The CDR3 contains 15 residues. V lost 3 bases and J lost 12; bases outside the gene matches: 11. The CDR3 sequence: CASSPGVPGQGAPFF. The CDR3 DNA follows: TGTGCCAGCTCACCCGGTGTTCCGGGACAGGGGGCCCCTTTCTTT.

The chain combines TRBV19 with TRBJ2-2; D is ambiguous. Trimming removed 5 bases from V and 7 bases from J, with 5 bases in between. CDR1 LNHDA and CDR2 SQIVND come from the germline V gene (reference sequence). This CDR3 contains 11 residues. CDR3 nucleotide sequence: TGTGCCAGTAGTGAGAACGGGGAGCTGTTTTTT. Translation: CASSENGELFF.

The J gene is TRBJ2-7, the V gene TRBV30, with TRBD2 as a possible D gene (5 bases). The V gene lost 0 bases and the J gene lost 6 bases, with 15 bases spanning the gap. The CDR3 sequence is 14 residues long. Germline CDR1 is GTSNPN and CDR2 is SVGIG (reference sequence). The CDR3 nucleotides are TGTGCCTGGAGTGTACAAGAGGGCCATATCGAGCAGTACTTC. Translated, it gives CAWSVQEGHIEQYF.

The chain carries TRBV19 and TRBJ2-7; 11 nucleotides match TRBD2. The CDR3 consists of 14 residues. From germline, CDR1 is LNHDA and CDR2 SQIVND (reference sequence). V dropped 2 bases and J dropped 3; count of bases not matched to a gene: 0. CDR3 DNA: TGTGCCAGTAGTATAACTAGCGGGGGCTACGAGCAGTACTTC. It is translated as CASSITSGGYEQYF.

The chain has TRBV7-2 and TRBJ2-5, with 8 positions matching TRBD1. Trimming cost V 5 bases and J 4 bases; bases outside gene matches: 3. The CDR3 is 13 residues long. Germline CDR1 reads SGHTA; CDR2 reads FQGNSA. Here the CDR3 DNA reads TGTGCCAGCAGCGTACAGGGGGGAGAGACCCAGTACTTC. Protein product: CASSVQGGETQYF.

The chain combines TRBV6-1 with TRBJ2-5; possibly TRBD1 for D (6 bases). CDR3 length: 14 residues. Germline-derived CDR1 and CDR2 are MNHNS and SASEGT. With 7 bases removed from V and 7 bases from J, the gap between germline ends came to 19 bases. Here the CDR3 reads CASKGRAGAGTQYF. DNA for the CDR3: TGTGCCAGCAAGGGTCGGGCAGGGGCCGGGACCCAGTACTTC.

The CDR3 region is CASSFRGYYEQYF. For the CDR3, the DNA is TGTGCCAGCAGTTTTAGGGGGTACTACGAGCAGTACTTC. J is TRBJ2-7 and V is TRBV27, with D maybe TRBD1 (6 bases). Trimming removed 3 bases from V and 3 bases from J, with 9 bases in between. The CDR3 spans 13 residues. CDR1 is MNHEY and CDR2 is SMNVEV in the germline V gene (reference sequence).